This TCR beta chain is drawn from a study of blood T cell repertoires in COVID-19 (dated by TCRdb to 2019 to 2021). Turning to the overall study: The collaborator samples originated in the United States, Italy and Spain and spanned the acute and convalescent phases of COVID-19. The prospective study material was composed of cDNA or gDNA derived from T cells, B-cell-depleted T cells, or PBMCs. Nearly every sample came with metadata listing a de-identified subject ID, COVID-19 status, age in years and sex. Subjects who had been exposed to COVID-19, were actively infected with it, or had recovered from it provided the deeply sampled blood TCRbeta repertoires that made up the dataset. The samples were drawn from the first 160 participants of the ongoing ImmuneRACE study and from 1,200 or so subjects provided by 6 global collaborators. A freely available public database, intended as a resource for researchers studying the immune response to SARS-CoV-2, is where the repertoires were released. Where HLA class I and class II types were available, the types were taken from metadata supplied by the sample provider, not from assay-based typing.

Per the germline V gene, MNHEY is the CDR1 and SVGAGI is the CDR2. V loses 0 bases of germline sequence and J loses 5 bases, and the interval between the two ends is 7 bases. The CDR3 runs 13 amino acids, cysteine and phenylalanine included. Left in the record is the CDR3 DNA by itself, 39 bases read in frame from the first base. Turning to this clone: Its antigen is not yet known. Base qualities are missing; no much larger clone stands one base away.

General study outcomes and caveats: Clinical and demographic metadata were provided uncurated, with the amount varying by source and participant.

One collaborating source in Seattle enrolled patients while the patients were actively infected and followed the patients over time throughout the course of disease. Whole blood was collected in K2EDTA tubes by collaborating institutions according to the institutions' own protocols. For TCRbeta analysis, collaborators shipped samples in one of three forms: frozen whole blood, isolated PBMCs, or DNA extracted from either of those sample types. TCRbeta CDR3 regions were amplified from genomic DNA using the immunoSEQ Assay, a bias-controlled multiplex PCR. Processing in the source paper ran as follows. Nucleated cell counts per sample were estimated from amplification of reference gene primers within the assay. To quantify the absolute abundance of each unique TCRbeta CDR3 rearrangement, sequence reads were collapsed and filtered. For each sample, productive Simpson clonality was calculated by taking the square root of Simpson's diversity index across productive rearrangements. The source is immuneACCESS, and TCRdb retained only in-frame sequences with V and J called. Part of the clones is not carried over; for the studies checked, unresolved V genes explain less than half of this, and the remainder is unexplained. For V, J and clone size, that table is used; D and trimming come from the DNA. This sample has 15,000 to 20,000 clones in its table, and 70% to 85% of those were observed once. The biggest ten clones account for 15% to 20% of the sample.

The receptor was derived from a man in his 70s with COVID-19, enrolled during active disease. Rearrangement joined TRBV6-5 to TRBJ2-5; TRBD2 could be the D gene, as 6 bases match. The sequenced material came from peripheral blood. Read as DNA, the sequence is TGTGCCAGCAGTTACTCGGAGGGTGAGACCCAGTACTTC. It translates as CASSYSEGETQYF.